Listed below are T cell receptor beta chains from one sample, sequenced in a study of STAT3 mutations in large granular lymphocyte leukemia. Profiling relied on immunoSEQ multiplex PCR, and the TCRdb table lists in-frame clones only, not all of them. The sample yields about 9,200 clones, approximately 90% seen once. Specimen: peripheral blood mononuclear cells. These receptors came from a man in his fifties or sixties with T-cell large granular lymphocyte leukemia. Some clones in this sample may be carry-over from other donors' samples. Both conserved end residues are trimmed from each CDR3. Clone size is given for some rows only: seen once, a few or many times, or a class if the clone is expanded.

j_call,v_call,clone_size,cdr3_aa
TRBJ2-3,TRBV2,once,ATEESRTQY
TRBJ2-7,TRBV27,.,ASSLWGQPYEQY
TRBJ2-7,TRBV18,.,ASSPHGGSYEQY
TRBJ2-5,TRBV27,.,ASSLYPAKETQY
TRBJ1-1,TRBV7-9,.,ASRGTSYTEAF
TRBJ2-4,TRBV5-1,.,ASSETSESAKNIQY
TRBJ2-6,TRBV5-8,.,ASSHRTRPGANVLT
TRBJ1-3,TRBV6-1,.,ASSEAPPGVPGNTIY
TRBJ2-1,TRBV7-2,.,ASSLEGQREQF
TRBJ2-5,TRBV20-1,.,SARARETQY
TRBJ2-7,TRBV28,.,ASNSGQEPYEQY
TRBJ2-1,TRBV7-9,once,ASSLELAGTYNEQF
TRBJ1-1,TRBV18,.,ASSPLPAGGAQGNTEAF
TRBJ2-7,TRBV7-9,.,ASRPNRGREQY
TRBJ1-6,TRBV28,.,ASSFGGVGNSPLH
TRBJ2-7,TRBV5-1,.,ASSLEAASYEQY
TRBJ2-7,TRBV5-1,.,ASAGTGGSEQY
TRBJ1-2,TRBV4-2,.,ASSQEGGLPGYT
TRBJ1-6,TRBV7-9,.,ASSQTGAPNSPLH
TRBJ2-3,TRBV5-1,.,ASSLEGLGTDTQY
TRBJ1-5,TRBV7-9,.,ASSPGGSQPQH
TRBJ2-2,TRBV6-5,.,ATGTGGPGELF
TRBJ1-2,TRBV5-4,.,ASSSPQTPAYGYT
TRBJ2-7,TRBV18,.,ASSPIGSGGEQY
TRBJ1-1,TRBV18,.,ASSPGGQGGTEAF
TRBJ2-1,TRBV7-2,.,ASSLGQNNEQF
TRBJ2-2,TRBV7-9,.,ASSLDLSGRQDTGELF
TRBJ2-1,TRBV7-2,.,ASRNSPGGRNEQF
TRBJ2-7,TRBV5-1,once,ASTYGGLRGSNRYEQY
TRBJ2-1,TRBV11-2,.,ASSLDELGNTNEQF
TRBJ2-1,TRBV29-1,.,SVELAGVRNEQF
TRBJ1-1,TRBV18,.,ASSPGQGGVNTEAF
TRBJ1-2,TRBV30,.,AADVKLNYGYT
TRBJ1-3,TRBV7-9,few,ASSALPGQGALSGNTIY
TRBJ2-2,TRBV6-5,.,AKCGDTGELF
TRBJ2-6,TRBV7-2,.,ASSSTGGTGANVLT
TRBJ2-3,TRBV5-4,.,ASSLAQDTQY
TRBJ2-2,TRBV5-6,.,ASSLRGASTGELF
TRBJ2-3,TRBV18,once,ASSPRGQAGPTDTQY
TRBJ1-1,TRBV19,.,ASSTRGAGTEAF
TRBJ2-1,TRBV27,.,ASSTGTFNEQF
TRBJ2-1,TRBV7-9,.,ASSLGGGRALDGQF
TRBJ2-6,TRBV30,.,AWGGGANVLT
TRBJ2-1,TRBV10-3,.,ATKPDEQGINEQF
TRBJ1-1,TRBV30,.,AWSAGTGLTEAF